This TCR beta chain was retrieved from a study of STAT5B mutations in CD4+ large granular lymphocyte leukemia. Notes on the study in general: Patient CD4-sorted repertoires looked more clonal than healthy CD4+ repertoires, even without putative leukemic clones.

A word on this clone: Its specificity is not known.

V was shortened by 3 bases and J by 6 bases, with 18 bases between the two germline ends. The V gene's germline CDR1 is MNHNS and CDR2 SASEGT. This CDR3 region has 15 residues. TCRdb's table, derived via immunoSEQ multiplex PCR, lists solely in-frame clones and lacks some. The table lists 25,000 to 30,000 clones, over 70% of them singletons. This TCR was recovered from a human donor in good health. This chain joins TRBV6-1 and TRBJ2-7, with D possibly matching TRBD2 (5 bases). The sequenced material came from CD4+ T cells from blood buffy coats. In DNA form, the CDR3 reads TGTGCCAGCAGTGATCTACGAGGGCTTATAATCGAGCAGTACTTC. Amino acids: CASSDLRGLIIEQYF.